These 2 T cell receptor beta chains were all obtained from the same sample, sequenced in a study of cytomegalovirus exposure and HLA in healthy donors. PCR employed 60 Vbeta and 13 Jbeta primers. The method was immunoSEQ multiplex PCR; TCRdb's version includes in-frame clones alone and lacks a portion of them. The data contain roughly 150,000 clones, 60% to 80% of them singletons. The sample comprised PBMCs. These receptors came from a man between 18 and 35 years old in good health and CMV-seropositive.

The chain uses TRBV18 and TRBJ2-7, with TRBD1 matching 12 bases. Germline loops: CDR1 KGHSH, CDR2 LQKENI. This CDR3 is 16 amino acids long. V was clipped by 5 bases and J by 2 bases; unmatched bases: 7. DNA for the CDR3: TGTGCCAGCTCAGAAACCGGGACAGGGGGCACCTACGAGCAGTACTTC. It encodes CASSETGTGGTYEQYF.

J is TRBJ2-6 and V is TRBV5-4; TRBD2 is a possible D gene (6 bases). In germline, CDR1 is SGHNT, CDR2 YYREEE (reference sequence). The CDR3 totals 16 residues. Trimming cost V 4 bases and J 2 bases, with 13 bases left between them. CDR3 nucleotides: TGTGCCAGCAGCCCCACTCAGCGGGCTGGGGCCAACGTCCTGACTTTC. Its protein product is CASSPTQRAGANVLTF.